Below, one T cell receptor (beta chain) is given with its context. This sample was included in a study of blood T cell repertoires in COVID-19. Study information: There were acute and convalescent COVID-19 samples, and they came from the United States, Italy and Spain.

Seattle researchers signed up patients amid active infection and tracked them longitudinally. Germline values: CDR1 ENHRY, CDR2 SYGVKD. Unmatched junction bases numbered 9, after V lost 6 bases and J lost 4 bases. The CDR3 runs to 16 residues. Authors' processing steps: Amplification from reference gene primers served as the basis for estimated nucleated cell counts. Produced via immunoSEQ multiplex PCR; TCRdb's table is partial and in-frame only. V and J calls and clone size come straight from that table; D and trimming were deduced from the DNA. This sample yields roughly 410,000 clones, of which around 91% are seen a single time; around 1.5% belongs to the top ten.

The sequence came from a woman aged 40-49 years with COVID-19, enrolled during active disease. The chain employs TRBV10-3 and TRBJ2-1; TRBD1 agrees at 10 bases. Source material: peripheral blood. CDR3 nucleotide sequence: TGTGCCATCAGGGGGGACAGGGGTGCGACATACAATGAGCAGTTCTTC. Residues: CAIRGDRGATYNEQFF.